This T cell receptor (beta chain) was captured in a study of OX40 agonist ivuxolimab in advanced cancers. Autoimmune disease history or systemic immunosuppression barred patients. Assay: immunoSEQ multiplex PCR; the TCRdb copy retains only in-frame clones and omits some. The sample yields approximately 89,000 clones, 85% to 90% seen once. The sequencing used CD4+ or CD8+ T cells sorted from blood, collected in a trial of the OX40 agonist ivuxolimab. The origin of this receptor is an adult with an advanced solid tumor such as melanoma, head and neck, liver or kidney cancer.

The CDR3 here is CASSLGPSGDGYTF. The DNA for the CDR3 is TGTGCCAGCAGCTTAGGGCCATCGGGGGATGGCTACACCTTC. The chain combines TRBV7-3 with TRBJ1-2, with D possibly matching TRBD1 (5 bases). Looked up from germline, CDR1 is SGHTA and CDR2 is FQGTGA. The length of the CDR3 is 14 residues. V gave up 2 bases and J gave up 6 bases, with 13 bases separating them.